Listed here are 8 T cell receptor beta chains from one sample, sequenced in a study of blood T cell repertoires in COVID-19. Assay: immunoSEQ multiplex PCR; the TCRdb copy retains only in-frame clones and omits some. This repertoire shows around 170,000 clones, roughly nine tenths found once; its top ten account for 4%. The sequenced material came from peripheral blood. The receptors were sampled from a woman in her 70s with acute or convalescent COVID-19.

The J gene is TRBJ2-7, the V gene TRBV7-2, with D perhaps TRBD1 (6 bases). CDR3 length: 14 residues. Germline V lookup: CDR1 SGHTA, CDR2 FQGNSA. Trimming left V 5 bases short and J 4 bases short, with 15 bases between. CDR3 in DNA: TGTGCCAGCAGCCCCCAACAGGGTTCGTACGAGCAGTACTTC. Translation gives CASSPQQGSYEQYF.

The count of this clone is one. This chain links TRBV27 with TRBJ2-1; D is unresolved. The V gene's germline CDR1 is MNHEY and CDR2 SMNVEV (reference sequence). The V and J ends lost 2 bases and 0 bases respectively, with 8 bases between them. CDR3 length equals 15 residues. In DNA, the CDR3 is TGTGCCAGCAGTTTAGTTTACAGCTCCTACAATGAGCAGTTCTTC. Translating it yields CASSLVYSSYNEQFF.

This clone was counted a few times. The gene calls are TRBV19 and TRBJ2-2; 10 bases fit TRBD1. Germline V CDR1 and CDR2: LNHDA, SQIVND (reference sequence). Trimming took 8 bases from V and 4 from J; bases not matched to a gene: 7. The CDR3 loop spans 15 amino acids. This CDR3 is CASARGQGGTGELFF. DNA of the CDR3: TGTGCCAGTGCCCGCGGACAGGGGGGCACCGGGGAGCTGTTTTTT. The complete variable domain, with remaining parts taken from reference TRBV19 and TRBJ2-2, reads DGGITQSPKYLFRKEGQNVTLSCEQNLNHDAMYWYRQDPGQGLRLIYYSQIVNDFQKGDIAEGYSVSREKKESFPLTVTSAQKNPTAFYLCASARGQGGTGELFFGEGSRLTVL.

The chain combines TRBV4-2 with TRBJ1-6; D remains unclear. The germline V gene encodes CDR1 LGHNA and CDR2 YNFKEQ. V was shortened by 1 base and J by 13 bases, with 20 bases between the two germline ends. The CDR3 spans 16 residues. As DNA, the CDR3 is TGTGCCAGCAGCCAAGTCCCGGGTGTGGGTTCTATCCCCCTCCACTTT. It translates to CASSQVPGVGSIPLHF.

The chain links TRBV10-2 to TRBJ2-1; tentative D call: TRBD1 (8 bases). This CDR3 is built from 14 residues. The V end was cut by 6 bases, the J end by 4 bases, with 13 bases between. Germline V gives CDR1 WSHSY, CDR2 SAAADI. Written as DNA, the CDR3 is TGCGCCAGCAGGTCACAGGGGGGGTACAATGAGCAGTTCTTC. Its translation: CASRSQGGYNEQFF.

The chain combines TRBV6-5 with TRBJ2-7; 8 bases align to TRBD1. Trimming took 5 bases from V and 5 from J; bases not matched to a gene: 8. From germline, CDR1 is MNHEY and CDR2 SVGAGI. The CDR3 totals 14 residues. CDR3 sequence (DNA): TGTGCCAGCAGTCAGAGGACAGGGCAGCACGAGCAGTACTTC. Its translation is CASSQRTGQHEQYF.

The gene calls are TRBV6-2 or TRBV6-3 and TRBJ2-7, with D perhaps matching TRBD1 (6 bases). The CDR3 loop spans 17 amino acids. CDR1 is MNHEY, CDR2 SVGEGT, per germline. Trimming left V 2 bases short and J 0 bases short, with 17 bases between. CDR3 residues: CASSYGPRGTSSYEQYF. DNA of the CDR3: TGTGCCAGCAGTTACGGTCCCCGAGGGACAAGCTCCTACGAGCAGTACTTC.

The chain is built from TRBV6-6 and TRBJ2-1; TRBD1 matches at 8 bases. The CDR3 consists of 16 residues. Germline-derived CDR1 and CDR2 are MNHNY and SVGAGI (reference sequence). Losses at the gene ends were 2 bases for V and 9 bases for J; bases not matched to a gene: 12. The CDR3 coding sequence is TGTGCCAGCAGTTACCCTACCGGACAGGGTCCCCCTGAGCAGTTCTTC. Translating gives CASSYPTGQGPPEQFF.